This T cell receptor (beta chain) originates from a study of memory CD4+ T cells and cytomegalovirus serostatus. The sort gate was single viable CD3+CD4+CD8-CD45RO+ cells for memory CD4+ T cells. The protocol was immunoSEQ multiplex PCR, while the TCRdb copy is restricted to in-frame clones and leaves out a portion. There are about 60,000 clones in the sample; about 74% occur only once, and about 0.9% lies in the top ten. This CDR3 contains 15 residues. The V segment lost 2 bases and the J segment 4 bases; nucleotides outside the gene matches: 7. CDR1 is MDHEN, CDR2 SYDVKM, per germline. The sequencing input was memory CD4+ T cells from blood. This receptor was taken from an adult in good health and CMV-seronegative. The genes are TRBV28 and TRBJ1-2; 7 positions agree with TRBD1. CDR3 sequence: CASSLQLRGGYGYTF. CDR3 coding DNA: TGTGCCAGCAGTTTACAACTCAGGGGGGGCTATGGCTACACCTTC.